This T cell receptor beta chain was sequenced in a study of immune evolution from preneoplasia to lung adenocarcinoma. Regarding the study as a whole: Clonality was highest in normal lung, lower in later-stage lesions apparently. T cell clonality was higher in KRAS-mutant than EGFR-mutant or wild-type nodules. Top clone share appeared to fall from AAH through AIS, MIA, adenocarcinoma.

As to this clone: Its antigen is undetermined.

This table comes from immunoSEQ multiplex PCR, and its TCRdb copy is limited to in-frame clones, with some not included. Counted here are several thousand clones, around 85% occurring once; the ten biggest clones make up approximately 4%. CDR3 length: 12 amino acids. CDR1 and CDR2 (germline): SGHVS, FQNEAQ. Trimming took off 3 bases at V and 5 bases at J, with 8 bases between the two ends. The origin of this receptor is a person in their sixties with lung adenocarcinoma. Sequenced sample: FFPE invasive lung adenocarcinoma tissue. The chain recombines TRBV7-8 with TRBJ2-7; D unclear. CDR3 amino acids: CASSFLGDEQYF. CDR3 in DNA: TGTGCCAGCAGCTTCTTGGGCGACGAGCAGTACTTC.